One and the same sample provided the 29 T cell receptor beta chains below, sequenced in a study of blood T cell repertoires in COVID-19. Data came from immunoSEQ multiplex PCR; TCRdb stores just in-frame clones and leaves some out. The table records roughly 140,000 clones, 70% to 85% of them present only once. Source material: peripheral blood. The receptors originated from a woman aged 45 to 65 in a cohort sampled during active or convalescent COVID-19.

V is TRBV20-1 and J is TRBJ2-7; weak D call: TRBD2 (5 bases). The CDR3 is made up of 15 amino acids. Trimming stripped 3 bases from V and 2 bases from J, with 17 bases between. From germline, CDR1 is DFQATT and CDR2 SNEGSKA (reference sequence). The CDR3 nucleotides are TGCAGTGCTAGTCTAGCCCACCTCGGTACCTACGAGCAGTACTTC. This translates into CSASLAHLGTYEQYF.

This sequence joins TRBV6-5 and TRBJ2-1, with D tentatively TRBD1 (5 bases). V was cut by 4 bases and J by 5 bases, with 15 bases left in between. From germline, CDR1 is MNHEY and CDR2 SVGAGI. CDR3 length: 15 amino acids. Here the CDR3 DNA reads TGTGCCAGCAGTTTCTACAGGTCGAAAAACAATGAGCAGTTCTTC. It encodes CASSFYRSKNNEQFF.

The chain is built from TRBV10-3 and TRBJ2-7; the match to TRBD2 covers 8 bases. The junction had 4 bases not matched to a gene; V was cut back by 3 bases and J by 0 bases. CDR1 is ENHRY, CDR2 SYGVKD, per germline. CDR3 length: 15 residues. The CDR3 DNA sequence: TGTGCCATCAGTGATGCGGGGGGCAGCTCCTACGAGCAGTACTTC. Translating gives CAISDAGGSSYEQYF.

This clone came up once. The rearrangement links TRBV12-3 or TRBV12-4 to TRBJ1-2, with TRBD1 matching 8 bases. Trimming at V came to 5 bases and at J to 9 bases, leaving 8 bases not matched to a gene. The CDR3 is 13 amino acids. The CDR3 reads CASSETRGLSYTF. The CDR3 nucleotides read TGTGCCAGCAGTGAAACCAGGGGGCTGAGCTACACCTTC.

J is TRBJ2-1 and V is TRBV11-2; 7 nucleotides line up with TRBD2. The CDR3 covers 16 residues. The germline CDR1 and CDR2 sequences are SGHAT and FQNNGV. V lost 5 bases to trimming and J lost 0 bases; unmatched junction nucleotides: 7. Here the CDR3 DNA reads TGTGCCAGCAGCACGGGACTATCCAGCTCCTACAATGAGCAGTTCTTC. Translating it yields CASSTGLSSSYNEQFF.

The gene calls are TRBV4-1 and TRBJ2-1, with D tentatively TRBD1 (5 bases). This CDR3 is built from 14 residues. Looked up from germline, CDR1 is MGHRA and CDR2 is YSYEKL. V was shortened by 4 bases and J by 4 bases, with 11 bases between the two germline ends. The CDR3 sequence is CASSRQTIYNEQFF. CDR3 coding DNA: TGCGCCAGCAGCCGACAGACCATTTACAATGAGCAGTTCTTC.

The chain couples TRBV6-5 to TRBJ1-5, with unresolved D. Germline V gives CDR1 MNHEY, CDR2 SVGAGI. The germline V and J ends were trimmed by 2 bases and 0 bases, with 8 bases remaining between them. The CDR3 spans 15 residues. CDR3 protein: CASSYTQDSNQPQHF. CDR3 bases: TGTGCCAGCAGTTACACTCAGGATAGCAATCAGCCCCAGCATTTT.

V is TRBV27 and J is TRBJ1-1; TRBD1 aligns across 8 bases. Germline values: CDR1 MNHEY, CDR2 SMNVEV (reference sequence). V lost 5 bases, J lost 0 bases, and 11 bases stayed unmatched. CDR3 size: 17 residues. CDR3 loop: CASSPGTGVLMNTEAFF. The CDR3 region has the DNA TGTGCCAGCAGTCCCGGGACAGGCGTACTGATGAACACTGAAGCTTTCTTT.

J is TRBJ2-1 and V is TRBV5-8; a weak D match, TRBD2 (5 bases). The V end was cut by 5 bases, the J end by 5 bases, with 11 bases between. Germline CDR1 and CDR2: SGHTS and YDEGEE. This CDR3 spans 13 amino acids. CDR3 region: CASRTERHNEQFF. As DNA, the CDR3 is TGTGCCAGCAGGACGGAGCGGCACAATGAGCAGTTCTTC.

This clone was recorded once. V and J are TRBV6-4 and TRBJ2-7; a possible D gene is TRBD1 (6 bases). The CDR3 contains 12 residues. CDR1 and CDR2 (germline): MRHNA, SNTAGT. Trimming stripped 6 bases from V and 3 bases from J, with 9 bases between. DNA for the CDR3: TGTGCCAGCAGGTGCAGGGGCTACGAGCAGTACTTC. This gives the protein CASRCRGYEQYF.

V usage is TRBV7-9 and J usage is TRBJ1-4, with D maybe TRBD1 (5 bases). The CDR3 runs 16 residues. Germline loops: CDR1 SEHNR, CDR2 FQNEAQ (reference sequence). Trimming cost V 5 bases and J 5 bases, with 18 bases left between them. The CDR3 here is CASSRWLQEKNEKLFF. The CDR3 region has the DNA TGTGCCAGCAGCCGGTGGCTACAGGAGAAAAATGAAAAACTGTTTTTT.

The chain links TRBV5-6 to TRBJ2-5, with D perhaps matching TRBD2 (5 bases). Trimming removed 2 bases from V and 0 bases from J, with 14 bases in between. Per the germline V gene, CDR1 is SGHDT and CDR2 is YYEEEE. This CDR3 spans 16 amino acids. This chain's CDR3 is CASSFRLPDYQETQYF. The CDR3 nucleotides read TGTGCCAGCAGCTTCCGCTTACCGGACTACCAAGAGACCCAGTACTTC.

This chain links TRBV5-6 with TRBJ1-6; weak D call: TRBD1 (6 bases). The CDR3 length is 15 residues. Trimming removed 0 bases at V and 9 bases at J, with 13 bases between. Germline V lookup: CDR1 SGHDT, CDR2 YYEEEE. The CDR3 spells CASSLARGYGSPLHF. The CDR3 region has the DNA TGTGCCAGCAGCTTGGCGAGGGGGTACGGTTCACCCCTCCACTTT.

Ten or more counts support this clone. The V and J genes are TRBV7-9 and TRBJ2-4; D may be TRBD2 (5 bases). Per germline, CDR1 SEHNR and CDR2 FQNEAQ (reference sequence). This CDR3 spans 15 amino acids. Trimming removed 3 bases from V and 0 bases from J, with 9 bases in between. The chain's CDR3 is CASSFEGLAKNIQYF. DNA of the CDR3: TGTGCCAGCAGCTTCGAGGGATTAGCCAAAAACATTCAGTACTTC.

The rearrangement joins TRBV5-5 to TRBJ2-6, with D possibly being TRBD1 (6 bases). Germline-derived CDR1 and CDR2 are SGHKS and YYEKEE (reference sequence). Trimming took off 0 bases at V and 2 bases at J, with 21 bases between the two ends. The CDR3 totals 20 residues. The DNA of the CDR3 is TGTGCCAGCAGCTTGGCCGAAGGGTGGTGGGGGCTCACTGGGGCCAACGTCCTGACTTTC. Translating gives CASSLAEGWWGLTGANVLTF.

This chain uses TRBV7-2 with TRBJ1-6; TRBD1 agrees at 8 bases. V shed 5 bases and J 9 bases; nucleotides not matched to a gene: 6. Germline-derived CDR1 and CDR2 are SGHTA and FQGNSA. This CDR3 region has 14 residues. The CDR3 DNA follows: TGTGCCAGCAGCGCAGACAGGGGAGGTTCACCCCTCCACTTT. It encodes CASSADRGGSPLHF.

The gene calls are TRBV2 and TRBJ1-2; 8 nucleotides align to TRBD1. Germline lookup yields CDR1 SNHLY and CDR2 FYNNEI. With 9 bases clipped from V and 8 bases from J, the junction kept 14 bases outside the gene matches. The CDR3 extends over 14 amino acids. The CDR3: CARTWTGPAVGYTF. The CDR3 DNA reads TGTGCCAGAACATGGACAGGGCCCGCCGTCGGCTACACCTTC. Full variable domain (outside the CDR3, taken from reference TRBV2 and TRBJ1-2): EPEVTQTPSHQVTQMGQEVILRCVPISNHLYFYWYRQILGQKVEFLVSFYNNEISEKSEIFDDQFSVERPDGSNFTLKIRSTKLEDSAMYFCARTWTGPAVGYTFGSGTRLTVV.

The chain is built from TRBV30 and TRBJ1-2; no reliable D call. V dropped 1 base and J dropped 4 bases, with 22 bases sitting between them. The CDR3 spans 17 residues. Germline V gives CDR1 GTSNPN, CDR2 SVGIG (reference sequence). In DNA form, the CDR3 reads TGTGCCTGGAGTGCCCACCCAGCCCGACTGCTGCGCTATGGCTACACCTTC. It specifies CAWSAHPARLLRYGYTF.

This chain connects TRBV5-4 to TRBJ1-6; D is ambiguous. The ends were cut back, 6 bases at V and 6 bases at J, with 13 bases in the middle. This CDR3 region has 14 residues. The germline V gene has CDR1 SGHNT and CDR2 YYREEE (reference sequence). Here the CDR3 reads CASTPGRTNSPLHF. Here the CDR3 DNA reads TGTGCCAGCACCCCTGGGAGAACTAATTCACCCCTCCACTTT.

This chain joins TRBV5-1 and TRBJ1-1, with TRBD1 matching 9 bases. The CDR3 consists of 14 residues. Germline values: CDR1 SGHRS, CDR2 YFSETQ. V was clipped by 4 bases and J by 5 bases; unmatched bases: 6. CDR3 protein: CASSPWTGETEAFF. The CDR3 region has the DNA TGCGCCAGCAGCCCTTGGACAGGGGAGACTGAAGCTTTCTTT.

This clone has a single count. The chain is built from TRBV25-1 and TRBJ2-3, with 7 nucleotides matching TRBD2. The CDR3 is made up of 14 amino acids. J gave up 9 bases and V 6 bases, and 12 bases lay outside the gene matches. From germline, CDR1 is MGHDK and CDR2 SYGVNS. The CDR3 loop is CASSKRGSQITQYF. In DNA form, the CDR3 reads TGTGCCAGCAGCAAGCGGGGATCACAGATAACGCAGTATTTT.

This clone was recorded only once. The chain employs TRBV5-1 and TRBJ2-2; maybe TRBD1 (6 bases). The CDR3 length is 15 residues. CDR1 is SGHRS, CDR2 YFSETQ, per germline. V lost 0 bases to trimming and J lost 8 bases, with 14 bases between them. The CDR3, as DNA: TGCGCCAGCAGCTTGGACAGGGTTGTTACGGGGGAGCTGTTTTTT. The encoded protein is CASSLDRVVTGELFF.

J is TRBJ2-5 and V is TRBV11-1; D unresolved. There are 11 residues in the CDR3. With 4 bases removed from V and 3 bases from J, the gap between germline ends came to 3 bases. Germline V CDR1 and CDR2: SGHAT, FQDESV (reference sequence). This CDR3 reads CASSSEETQYF. DNA for the CDR3: TGTGCCAGCAGCTCCGAAGAGACCCAGTACTTC.

The V and J genes are TRBV6-1 and TRBJ1-2, with 8 bases that match TRBD1. Germline V gene sequence: CDR1 MNHNS, CDR2 SASEGT. The CDR3 is 15 amino acids. V dropped 3 bases and J dropped 6; count of bases not matched to a gene: 9. Here the CDR3 DNA reads TGTGCCAGCAGTGATGGGAGGCAGGGGGCAAATGGCTACACCTTC. Amino acids: CASSDGRQGANGYTF.

The chain employs TRBV14 and TRBJ1-4; D possibly corresponds to TRBD1 (5 bases). CDR3 length equals 12 residues. Germline V gene data show CDR1 as SGHDN and CDR2 as FVKESK. With 0 bases removed from V and 13 bases from J, the gap between germline ends came to 9 bases. CDR3 loop: CASSQEGRGLFF. In DNA form, the CDR3 reads TGTGCCAGCAGCCAAGAGGGGAGGGGACTGTTTTTT. The variable domain in full, completed from reference TRBV14 and TRBJ1-4, reads EAGVTQFPSHSVIEKGQTVTLRCDPISGHDNLYWYRRVMGKEIKFLLHFVKESKQDESGMPNNRFLAERTGGTYSTLKVQPAELEDSGVYFCASSQEGRGLFFGSGTQLSVL.

In this sample, this clone turned up a few times. The chain employs TRBV10-3 and TRBJ1-2, with D possibly TRBD1 on 5 matching bases. V lost 2 bases to trimming and J lost 7 bases, with 26 bases between them. Per the germline V gene, CDR1 is ENHRY and CDR2 is SYGVKD. The CDR3 is 18 residues long. CDR3 bases: TGTGCCATCAGTGAGACATCGGGGGGTTTTGGGGGATTAGGTGGCTACACCTTC. Protein product: CAISETSGGFGGLGGYTF.

This clone showed up just once. The CDR3: CATRGQGAFGNTIYF. CDR3 DNA: TGTGCCACCAGAGGACAGGGGGCGTTTGGAAACACCATATATTTT. The chain joins TRBV10-3 to TRBJ1-3; 11 positions match TRBD1. The germline V gene encodes CDR1 ENHRY and CDR2 SYGVKD. The V and J ends lost 10 bases and 3 bases, in that order; junction bases with no gene match: 8. This CDR3 has 15 residues.

This sequence joins TRBV11-2 and TRBJ1-1; perhaps TRBD1 as D (5 bases). The CDR3 extends over 14 amino acids. The germline V gene has CDR1 SGHAT and CDR2 FQNNGV. Trimming took 2 bases from V and 3 from J, leaving 10 bases between them. This CDR3 reads CASSLMGGDTEAFF. The CDR3 nucleotides are TGTGCCAGCAGCTTAATGGGGGGGGACACTGAAGCTTTCTTT.

This chain joins TRBV4-1 and TRBJ1-2, with 8 bases matching TRBD1. V was pared by 0 bases and J by 6 bases, with 6 bases of the junction left unmatched. The CDR3 consists of 15 residues. Per germline, CDR1 MGHRA and CDR2 YSYEKL. This CDR3 reads CASSQDLPGGNGYTF. CDR3 nucleotide sequence: TGCGCCAGCAGCCAAGATTTGCCAGGGGGCAATGGCTACACCTTC.